A selection of T cell receptor beta chains follows, all from one sample in a study of spatial heterogeneity in lung cancer. TCRdb reprocessed the 5' RACE reads via MiXCR and lists one record per CDR3 protein. Here the sample spans 15,000 to 20,000 distinct CDR3 sequences, less than 7.5% being singletons. The specimen comprised lung tumor tissue, sampled at surgery. The receptors here all came from a female donor with early-stage non-small cell lung cancer. Both conserved end residues are part of each CDR3. The D gene is left open where the match is weak. Part of the rows lack a size; the others show once, few, many or a class for expanded clones.

V	J	D	size	CDR3	DNA
TRBV29-1	TRBJ1-2	TRBD1	many	CSVWDSFRSGYTF	TGCAGCGTTTGGGACAGTTTCAGGTCTGGCTACACCTTC
TRBV7-2	TRBJ2-4	-	many	CASSLVTGMGSKNIQYF	TGTGCCAGCAGCTTAGTGACTGGGATGGGGTCCAAAAACATTCAGTACTTC
TRBV18	TRBJ1-2	-	many	CASSRKTGMDGYTF	TGTGCCAGCTCTCGCAAGACAGGAATGGATGGCTACACCTTC
TRBV7-6	TRBJ1-2	-	few	CASSLGPGRNYGYTF	TGTGCCAGCAGCTTAGGCCCGGGACGGAACTATGGCTACACCTTC
TRBV6-5	TRBJ2-3	-	few	CASRDLFGTQYF	TGTGCCAGTAGGGATCTGTTCGGTACGCAGTATTTT
TRBV5-1	TRBJ2-1	TRBD2	many	CASTEAGGEGTQFF	TGCGCCAGCACCGAAGCGGGAGGAGAGGGAACTCAGTTCTTC
TRBV3-1	TRBJ1-5	-	many	CASSQRGSNQPQHF	TGTGCCAGCAGCCAAAGAGGGAGCAATCAGCCCCAGCATTTT
TRBV9	TRBJ1-1	-	many	CASSVGADMNTEAFF	TGTGCCAGCAGCGTAGGGGCAGACATGAACACTGAAGCTTTCTTT
TRBV6-2/TRBV6-3	TRBJ2-7	-	many	CASTNGGLSSYEQYF	TGTGCCAGCACCAACGGGGGTTTGAGCTCCTACGAGCAGTACTTC
TRBV19	TRBJ1-2	-	many	CASSLTVTYGYTF	TGTGCCAGTAGCCTCACCGTAACCTATGGCTACACCTTC
TRBV6-2/TRBV6-3	TRBJ2-1	TRBD2	medium-sized	CASTIRWSASGSNEQFF	TGTGCCAGCACCATAAGATGGAGCGCTAGCGGGAGCAATGAGCAGTTCTTC
TRBV7-7	TRBJ2-5	TRBD2	medium-sized	CASSRSGTPQETQYF	TGTGCTAGCAGCAGGAGCGGGACGCCCCAAGAGACCCAGTACTTC
TRBV27	TRBJ1-2	-	many	CASSPQEGNYGYTF	TGTGCCAGCAGTCCTCAGGAGGGGAACTATGGCTACACCTTC
TRBV29-1	TRBJ2-1	TRBD2	-	CSVDIAGEGEQFF	TGCAGCGTTGATATAGCGGGAGAGGGTGAGCAGTTCTTC
TRBV4-3	TRBJ2-5	-	-	CASSQAPEEETQYF	TGCGCCAGCAGCCAAGCTCCAGAAGAGGAGACCCAGTACTTC
TRBV20-1	TRBJ1-2	-	many	CSATDRRDRIYGYTF	TGCAGTGCCACAGACCGCCGGGACCGGATCTATGGCTACACCTTC
TRBV5-1	TRBJ2-1	TRBD1	many	CASSLMGQRHNEQFF	TGCGCCAGCAGCTTGATGGGACAGCGCCACAATGAGCAGTTCTTC
TRBV11-3	TRBJ2-2	-	-	CASSFRRGREKENTGELFF	TGTGCCAGCAGCTTTAGGAGAGGACGGGAGAAAGAGAACACCGGGGAGCTGTTTTTT
TRBV2	TRBJ1-2	-	-	CASSEGAGYGYTF	TGTGCCAGCAGTGAAGGCGCAGGGTATGGCTACACCTTC
TRBV7-9	TRBJ2-2	-	many	CASQTDSNTGELFF	TGTGCCAGCCAGACAGATTCGAACACCGGGGAGCTGTTTTTT
TRBV20-1	TRBJ1-2	TRBD1	-	CSAFGTAYGYTF	TGCAGTGCTTTCGGGACAGCCTATGGCTACACCTTC
TRBV6-5	TRBJ2-1	-	many	CASSYSTTYNEQFF	TGTGCCAGCAGTTACTCGACAACTTACAATGAGCAGTTCTTC
TRBV5-1	TRBJ2-3	-	many	CASSRTVPGDTDTQYF	TGCGCCAGCAGCCGTACAGTCCCCGGCGACACAGATACGCAGTATTTT
TRBV7-2	TRBJ2-7	TRBD2	medium-sized	CASSLASGSYEQYF	TGTGCCAGCAGCTTAGCTAGCGGGAGCTACGAGCAGTACTTC
TRBV9	TRBJ1-5	-	many	CASSVEGGVEQPQHF	TGTGCCAGCAGCGTAGAAGGGGGAGTGGAGCAGCCCCAGCATTTT
TRBV15	TRBJ2-1	TRBD2	many	CATSRKLAGANEQFF	TGTGCCACCAGCAGGAAGCTAGCGGGAGCGAATGAGCAGTTCTTC
TRBV20-1	TRBJ1-5	-	many	CSASGTFSNQPQHF	TGCAGTGCTAGTGGAACTTTTAGCAATCAGCCCCAGCATTTT
TRBV28	TRBJ1-5	-	medium-sized	CASSEPHRDTQHF	TGTGCCAGCAGCGAACCCCACCGGGACACCCAGCATTTT
TRBV9	TRBJ2-5	-	few	CASSAWKGQQETQYF	TGTGCCAGCAGCGCGTGGAAGGGGCAACAAGAGACCCAGTACTTC
TRBV6-1	TRBJ2-2	-	many	CASSDGRGGTGELFF	TGTGCCAGCAGTGACGGCAGGGGAGGGACCGGGGAGCTGTTTTTT
TRBV4-1	TRBJ2-7	-	many	CASSQDSYEQYF	TGCGCCAGCAGCCAAGACTCCTACGAGCAGTACTTC
TRBV7-2	TRBJ2-3	-	many	CASSLGGPDTQYF	TGTGCCAGCAGCTTAGGAGGTCCAGATACGCAGTATTTT
TRBV7-2	TRBJ1-6	-	few	CASSLGPPNSPLHF	TGTGCCAGCAGCCTCGGACCGCCCAATTCACCCCTCCACTTT
TRBV10-3	TRBJ1-1	TRBD1	-	CAISQLQGKNTEAFF	TGTGCCATCAGCCAACTACAGGGGAAGAACACTGAAGCTTTCTTT
TRBV7-8	TRBJ2-4	-	many	CASSLVGNRLAKNIQYF	TGTGCCAGCAGCTTAGTCGGTAATAGATTAGCCAAAAACATTCAGTACTTC
TRBV30	TRBJ1-1	-	many	CAWSVGRSRGWNTEAFF	TGTGCCTGGAGTGTTGGACGATCGAGAGGTTGGAACACTGAAGCTTTCTTT
TRBV20-1	TRBJ2-3	-	many	CSARVPGRYTDTQYF	TGCAGTGCCCGGGTCCCGGGGAGGTACACAGATACGCAGTATTTT
TRBV7-8	TRBJ1-1	-	many	CASSLGRAGMNTEAFF	TGTGCCAGCAGCTTAGGCAGGGCGGGGATGAACACTGAAGCTTTCTTT
TRBV6-5	TRBJ1-1	TRBD1	many	CANPNPGQGEQGAFF	TGTGCCAACCCGAACCCGGGACAGGGTGAACAAGGAGCTTTCTTT
TRBV4-3	TRBJ2-7	TRBD2	-	CASSQASGYEQYF	TGCGCCAGCAGCCAAGCTAGCGGCTACGAGCAGTACTTC
TRBV6-5	TRBJ2-5	-	-	CASSTLGGTQYF	TGTGCCAGCAGTACGCTAGGGGGGACCCAGTACTTC
TRBV30	TRBJ1-1	-	many	CAWSFARTEGIYTEAFF	TGTGCCTGGAGTTTCGCGCGGACAGAAGGGATTTACACTGAAGCTTTCTTT
TRBV7-2	TRBJ2-7	TRBD2	medium-sized	CASSSGRLAGDGEQYF	TGTGCCAGCAGCTCCGGTCGACTAGCGGGGGACGGGGAGCAGTACTTC
TRBV28	TRBJ2-1	TRBD2	many	CASSFVPDRASTGRLAGGANEQFF	TGTGCCAGCAGTTTCGTCCCCGATCGTGCCTCGACAGGCCGACTGGCGGGAGGGGCGAATGAGCAGTTCTTC
TRBV20-1	TRBJ2-7	TRBD1	many	CSANHDREGYEQYF	TGCAGTGCTAACCATGACAGGGAAGGCTACGAGCAGTACTTC
TRBV4-2	TRBJ1-4	-	medium-sized	CASTQTVTATNEKLFF	TGTGCCAGCACACAGACCGTGACCGCAACTAATGAAAAACTGTTTTTT